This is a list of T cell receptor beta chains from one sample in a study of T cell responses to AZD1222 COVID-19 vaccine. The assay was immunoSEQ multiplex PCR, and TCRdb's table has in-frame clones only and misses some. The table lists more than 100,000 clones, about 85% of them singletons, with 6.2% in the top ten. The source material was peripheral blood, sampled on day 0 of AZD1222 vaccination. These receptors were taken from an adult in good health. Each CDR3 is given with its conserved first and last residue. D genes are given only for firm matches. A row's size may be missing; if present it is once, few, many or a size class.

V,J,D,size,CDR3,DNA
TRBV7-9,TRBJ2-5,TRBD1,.,CASSPDRGGTQYF,TGTGCCAGCAGCCCCGACAGGGGGGGGACCCAGTACTTC
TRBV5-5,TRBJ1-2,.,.,CASSWNPDGSYGYTF,TGTGCCAGCAGCTGGAACCCGGACGGTAGCTATGGCTACACCTTC
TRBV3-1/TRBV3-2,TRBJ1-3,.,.,CASSQGQSERRHTIYF,TGTGCCAGCAGCCAAGGTCAGTCTGAGCGGCGGCACACCATATATTTT
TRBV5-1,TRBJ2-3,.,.,CASSWSTDTQYF,TGCGCCAGCAGCTGGAGCACAGATACGCAGTATTTT
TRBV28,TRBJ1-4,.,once,CASADRFPQGKLFF,TGTGCCAGCGCCGACAGGTTCCCCCAGGGAAAACTGTTTTTT
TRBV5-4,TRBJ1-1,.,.,CASSLDVNTEAFF,TGTGCCAGCAGCTTGGATGTGAACACTGAAGCTTTCTTT
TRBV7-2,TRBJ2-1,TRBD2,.,CASSLGLAGLNEQFF,TGTGCCAGCAGCTTGGGACTAGCGGGCCTTAATGAGCAGTTCTTC
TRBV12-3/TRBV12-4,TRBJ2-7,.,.,CASTRQGGNEQYF,TGTGCCAGCACCAGACAGGGAGGCAACGAGCAGTACTTC
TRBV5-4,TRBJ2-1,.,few,CASTPDTGEEQFF,TGTGCCAGCACCCCGGACACCGGGGAGGAGCAGTTCTTC
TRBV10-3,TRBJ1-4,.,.,CAISESTGRGNEKLFF,TGTGCCATCAGTGAGTCGACAGGCCGGGGTAATGAAAAACTGTTTTTT
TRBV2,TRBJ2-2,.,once,CASSEGAAGTLGTGELFF,TGTGCCAGCAGTGAAGGTGCTGCGGGGACTCTGGGCACCGGGGAGCTGTTTTTT
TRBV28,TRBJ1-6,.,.,CASSFTPWRLAYNSPLHF,TGTGCCAGCAGTTTTACCCCTTGGCGACTAGCGTATAATTCACCCCTCCACTTT
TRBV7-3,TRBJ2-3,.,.,CASSPAGFGADTQYF,TGTGCCAGCAGCCCCGCGGGGTTTGGGGCAGATACGCAGTATTTT
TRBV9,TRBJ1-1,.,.,CASTKGGVTEAFF,TGTGCCAGCACCAAGGGAGGGGTAACTGAAGCTTTCTTT
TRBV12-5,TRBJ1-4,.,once,CASGSPPSGLKNEKLFF,TGTGCTAGTGGTTCCCCCCCCAGCGGGCTCAAAAATGAAAAACTGTTTTTT
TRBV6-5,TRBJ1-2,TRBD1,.,CASSETGYGGYTF,TGTGCCAGCAGCGAGACAGGGTACGGTGGCTACACCTTC
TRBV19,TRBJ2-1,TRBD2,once,CASSIRSGREQFF,TGTGCCAGTAGTATAAGGTCCGGGAGGGAGCAGTTCTTC
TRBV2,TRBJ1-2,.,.,CASSEAFGSNYTF,TGTGCCAGCAGTGAAGCGTTCGGCAGTAACTACACCTTC
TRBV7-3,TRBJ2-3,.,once,CASSLEGHITDTQYF,TGTGCCAGCAGCTTAGAGGGACACATCACAGATACGCAGTATTTT
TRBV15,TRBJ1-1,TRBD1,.,CATSKPEGATEAFF,TGTGCCACCAGCAAACCTGAGGGGGCCACTGAAGCTTTCTTT
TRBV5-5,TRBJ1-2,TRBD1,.,CASSGGQGLHGYTF,TGTGCCAGCAGCGGGGGACAGGGGCTACATGGCTACACCTTC
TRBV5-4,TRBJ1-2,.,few,CASSLGGGQGNYGYTF,TGTGCCAGCAGCCTCGGCGGAGGGCAAGGGAACTATGGCTACACCTTC
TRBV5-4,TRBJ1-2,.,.,CASSLQGGDYGYTF,TGTGCCAGCAGCTTACAGGGAGGGGACTATGGCTACACCTTC
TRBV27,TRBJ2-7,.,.,CASATGYIGYEQYF,TGTGCCAGCGCCACAGGGTACATTGGGTACGAGCAGTACTTC
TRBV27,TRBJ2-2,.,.,CASSLAGATRDTGELFF,TGTGCCAGCAGTTTAGCGGGGGCAACCAGGGACACCGGGGAGCTGTTTTTT
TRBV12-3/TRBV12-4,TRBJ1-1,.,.,CASSLWGSEAFF,TGTGCCAGCAGTTTATGGGGGAGTGAAGCTTTCTTT
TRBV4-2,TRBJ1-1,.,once,CASSQVRPDRDEAFF,TGTGCCAGCAGCCAAGTTCGTCCCGACAGAGACGAAGCTTTCTTT
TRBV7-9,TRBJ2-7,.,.,CASSSEAGRDEQYF,TGTGCCAGCAGCTCCGAGGCGGGGCGCGACGAGCAGTACTTC
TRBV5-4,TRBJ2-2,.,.,CASSLGAGGTGELFF,TGTGCCAGCAGCTTGGGGGCCGGCGGGACCGGGGAGCTGTTTTTT
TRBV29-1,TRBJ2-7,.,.,CSVGGPTAGSGYEQYF,TGCAGCGTTGGGGGCCCAACAGCCGGTTCGGGCTACGAGCAGTACTTC
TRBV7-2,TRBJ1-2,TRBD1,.,CASSSPTGTYGYTF,TGTGCCAGCAGCTCCCCGACAGGGACCTATGGCTACACCTTC
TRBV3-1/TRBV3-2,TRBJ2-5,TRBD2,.,CASSHASGGPQETQYF,TGTGCCAGCAGCCACGCTAGCGGGGGACCTCAAGAGACCCAGTACTTC
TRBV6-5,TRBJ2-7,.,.,CASSRAGNEQYF,TGTGCCAGCAGCCGCGCAGGGAACGAGCAGTACTTC
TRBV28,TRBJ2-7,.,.,CASSFRTAYEQYF,TGTGCCAGCAGTTTCAGGACAGCTTACGAGCAGTACTTC
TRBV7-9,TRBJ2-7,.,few,CASTPIDTPRPGEQYF,TGTGCCAGCACCCCAATAGATACGCCCCGCCCGGGGGAGCAGTACTTC
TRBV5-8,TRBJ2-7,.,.,CASSRNYEQYF,TGTGCCAGCAGCCGGAACTACGAGCAGTACTTC
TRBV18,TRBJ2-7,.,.,CASSPTGVGEQYF,TGTGCCAGCTCACCAACGGGGGTGGGCGAGCAGTACTTC
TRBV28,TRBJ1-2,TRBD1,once,CASGFPATGVYGYTF,TGTGCCAGCGGATTCCCGGCGACAGGGGTCTATGGCTACACCTTC
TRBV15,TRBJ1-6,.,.,CATSRTVNNSPLHF,TGTGCCACCAGCAGAACGGTGAATAATTCACCCCTCCACTTT
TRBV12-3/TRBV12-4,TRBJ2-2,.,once,CASSLENTGELFF,TGTGCCAGCAGTTTGGAGAACACCGGGGAGCTGTTTTTT
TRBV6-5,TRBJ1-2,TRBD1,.,CASRGTGGTGGYTF,TGTGCCAGCAGGGGGACAGGGGGAACAGGTGGCTACACCTTC
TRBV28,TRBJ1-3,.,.,CASSLSSSGNTIYF,TGTGCCAGCAGTTTATCCAGCTCTGGAAACACCATATATTTT
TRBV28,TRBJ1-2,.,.,CASSWESGVGYGYTF,TGTGCCAGCAGTTGGGAGTCGGGGGTAGGCTATGGCTACACCTTC
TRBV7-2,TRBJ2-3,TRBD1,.,CASSFDRGTDTQYF,TGTGCCAGCAGCTTTGACAGGGGAACAGATACGCAGTATTTT
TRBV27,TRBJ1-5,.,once,CASSRSQGRQPQHF,TGTGCCAGCAGTCGATCTCAGGGGCGCCAGCCCCAGCATTTT
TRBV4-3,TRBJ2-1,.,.,CASSQRRGRSSYNEQFF,TGCGCCAGCAGCCAAAGGAGGGGCCGGAGCTCCTACAATGAGCAGTTCTTC
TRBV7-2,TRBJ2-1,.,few,CASSPRQLGSYNEQFF,TGTGCCAGCAGCCCCCGACAGTTGGGCTCCTACAATGAGCAGTTCTTC
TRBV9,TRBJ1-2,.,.,CASSSPRGANYGYTF,TGTGCCAGCAGCTCGCCCCGGGGAGCTAACTATGGCTACACCTTC
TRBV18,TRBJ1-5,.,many,CASSSIPGPYNQPQHF,TGTGCCAGCTCTTCTATTCCGGGACCGTACAATCAGCCCCAGCATTTT